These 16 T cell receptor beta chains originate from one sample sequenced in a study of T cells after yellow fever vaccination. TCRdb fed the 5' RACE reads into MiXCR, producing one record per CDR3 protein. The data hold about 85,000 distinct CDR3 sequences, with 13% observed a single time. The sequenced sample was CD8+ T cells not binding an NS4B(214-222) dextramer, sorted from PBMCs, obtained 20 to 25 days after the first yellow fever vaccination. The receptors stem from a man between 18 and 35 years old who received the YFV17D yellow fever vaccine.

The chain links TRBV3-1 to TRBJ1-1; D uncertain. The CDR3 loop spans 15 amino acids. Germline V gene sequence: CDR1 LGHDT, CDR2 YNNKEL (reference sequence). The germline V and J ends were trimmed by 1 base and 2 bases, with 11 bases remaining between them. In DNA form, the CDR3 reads TGTGCCAGCAGCCAAGTTAGGGAACCTAACACTGAAGCTTTCTTT. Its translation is CASSQVREPNTEAFF.

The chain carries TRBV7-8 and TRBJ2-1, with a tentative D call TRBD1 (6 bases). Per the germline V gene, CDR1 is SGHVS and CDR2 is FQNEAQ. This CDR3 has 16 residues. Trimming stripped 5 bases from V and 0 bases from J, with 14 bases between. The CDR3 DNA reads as TGTGCCAGCAGCGCGTTGACAGGCGTCTCCTACAATGAGCAGTTCTTC. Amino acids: CASSALTGVSYNEQFF.

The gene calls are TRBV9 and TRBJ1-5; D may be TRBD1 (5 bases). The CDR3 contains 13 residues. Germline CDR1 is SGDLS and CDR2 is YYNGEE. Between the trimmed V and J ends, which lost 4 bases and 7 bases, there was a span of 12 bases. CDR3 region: CASSFFGGQPQHF. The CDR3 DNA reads TGTGCCAGCAGCTTCTTCGGGGGGCAGCCCCAGCATTTT.

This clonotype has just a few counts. In DNA form, the CDR3 reads TGTGCCACCAGTGAAACTATGAACTACGAGCAGTACTTC. Translation: CATSETMNYEQYF. The gene calls are TRBV24-1 and TRBJ2-7; D remains unclear. There are 13 residues in the CDR3. The V and J ends lost 4 bases and 3 bases respectively, with 9 bases between them. In germline, CDR1 is KGHDR, CDR2 SFDVKD.

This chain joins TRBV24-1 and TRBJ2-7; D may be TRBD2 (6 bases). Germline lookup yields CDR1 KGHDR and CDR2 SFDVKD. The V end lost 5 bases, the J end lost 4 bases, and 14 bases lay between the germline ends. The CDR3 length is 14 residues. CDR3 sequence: CATSAGDWGYEQYV. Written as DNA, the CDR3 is TGTGCCACCAGTGCCGGGGACTGGGGTTACGAGCAGTACGTC.

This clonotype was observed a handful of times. The CDR3 sequence: CASSFVYGDEQFF. CDR3 bases: TGTGCCAGCAGCTTTGTGTACGGGGATGAGCAGTTCTTC. V is TRBV11-2 and J is TRBJ2-1, with D possibly TRBD2 on 5 matching bases. The CDR3 is 13 residues long. Germline V CDR1 and CDR2: SGHAT, FQNNGV. Trimming shortened V by 3 bases and J by 8 bases, and 11 bases separated the two germline ends.

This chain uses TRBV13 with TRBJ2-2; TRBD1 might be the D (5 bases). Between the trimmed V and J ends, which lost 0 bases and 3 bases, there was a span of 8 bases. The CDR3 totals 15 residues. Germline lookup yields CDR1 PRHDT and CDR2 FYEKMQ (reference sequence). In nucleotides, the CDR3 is TGTGCCAGCAGCTTAGGTACAGGATACACCGGGGAGCTGTTTTTT. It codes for CASSLGTGYTGELFF.

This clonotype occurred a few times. CDR3: CASNLAGPTGELFF. CDR3 coding DNA: TGTGCCAGCAATCTAGCGGGGCCCACCGGGGAGCTGTTTTTT. The chain recombines TRBV12-3 or TRBV12-4 with TRBJ2-2; 9 bases are a match to TRBD2. The CDR3 totals 14 residues. The V segment lost 7 bases and the J segment 4 bases; nucleotides outside the gene matches: 4.

CDR3 bases: TGTGCCAGCAGTTTGGGGGTTGTGGGTGAAAAACTGTTTTTT. Its translation: CASSLGVVGEKLFF. The rearrangement joins TRBV6-5 to TRBJ1-4; D is possibly TRBD1 (5 bases). Trimming stripped 4 bases from V and 7 bases from J, with 13 bases between. Germline V CDR1 and CDR2: MNHEY, SVGAGI. CDR3 length: 14 amino acids.

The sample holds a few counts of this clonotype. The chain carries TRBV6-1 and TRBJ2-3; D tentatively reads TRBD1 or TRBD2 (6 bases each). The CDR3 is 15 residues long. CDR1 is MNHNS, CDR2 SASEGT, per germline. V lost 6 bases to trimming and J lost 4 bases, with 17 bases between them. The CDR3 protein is CASSPDSEGADTQYF. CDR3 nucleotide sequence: TGTGCCAGCAGCCCAGACTCGGAGGGGGCAGATACGCAGTATTTT.

DNA of the CDR3: TGCAGTGCTCATCGCACAGGGGTTCTCGGCTACACCTTC. This gives the protein CSAHRTGVLGYTF. V is TRBV20-1 and J is TRBJ1-2, with 7 bases fitting TRBD1. Germline V gene lookup returns CDR1 DFQATT and CDR2 SNEGSKA (reference sequence). The trim removed 5 bases at V and 8 bases at J, leaving 11 bases unmatched. The CDR3 runs to 13 residues.

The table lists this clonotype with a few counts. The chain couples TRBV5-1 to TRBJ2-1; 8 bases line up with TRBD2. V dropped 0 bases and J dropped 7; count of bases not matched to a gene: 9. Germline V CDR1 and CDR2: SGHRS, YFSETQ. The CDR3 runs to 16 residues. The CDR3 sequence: CASSLGESGGPNEQFF. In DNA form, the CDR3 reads TGCGCCAGCAGCTTGGGGGAGAGCGGGGGACCGAATGAGCAGTTCTTC.

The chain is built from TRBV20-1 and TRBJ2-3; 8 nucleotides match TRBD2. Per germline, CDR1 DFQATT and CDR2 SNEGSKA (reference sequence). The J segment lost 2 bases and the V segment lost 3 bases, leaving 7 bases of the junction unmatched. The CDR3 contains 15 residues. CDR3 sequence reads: CSASPGGPPTDTQYF. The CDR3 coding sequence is TGCAGTGCTAGCCCGGGGGGGCCCCCCACAGATACGCAGTATTTT.

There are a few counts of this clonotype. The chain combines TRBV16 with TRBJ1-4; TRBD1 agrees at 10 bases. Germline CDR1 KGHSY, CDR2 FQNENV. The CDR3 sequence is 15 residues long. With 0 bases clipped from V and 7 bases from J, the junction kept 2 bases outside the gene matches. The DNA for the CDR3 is TGTGCCAGCAGCCAATCGTGGACAGGGGGTGAAAAACTGTTTTTT. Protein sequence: CASSQSWTGGEKLFF.

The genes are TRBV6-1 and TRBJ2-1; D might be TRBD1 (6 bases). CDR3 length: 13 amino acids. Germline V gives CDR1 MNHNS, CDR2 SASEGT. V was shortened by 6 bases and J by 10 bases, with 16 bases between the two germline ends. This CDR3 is CASSRGQISEQFF. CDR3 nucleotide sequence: TGTGCCAGCAGCCGAGGACAGATTTCAGAGCAGTTCTTC.

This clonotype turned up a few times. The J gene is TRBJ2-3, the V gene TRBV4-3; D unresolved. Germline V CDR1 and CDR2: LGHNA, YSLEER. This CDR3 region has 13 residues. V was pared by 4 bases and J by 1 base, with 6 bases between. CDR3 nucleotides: TGCGCCAGCAGCCTAATTCGCACAGATACGCAGTATTTT. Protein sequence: CASSLIRTDTQYF.